Listed here are 8 T cell receptor beta chains from one sample, sequenced in a study of cytomegalovirus exposure and HLA in healthy donors. Profiling relied on immunoSEQ multiplex PCR, and the TCRdb table lists in-frame clones only, not all of them. The table has about 150,000 clones, around 90% seen once. Input material: PBMCs. These receptors were collected from a man aged 18-30 years in good health and CMV-seropositive.

V usage is TRBV4-2 and J usage is TRBJ2-1; 9 bases fit TRBD2. The CDR3 has 16 amino acids. The V gene's germline CDR1 is LGHNA and CDR2 YNFKEQ. The V and J ends lost 2 bases and 4 bases, in that order; junction bases with no gene match: 6. The CDR3 reads CASSQSSGRSYNEQFF. The CDR3 region has the DNA TGTGCCAGCAGCCAAAGTAGCGGGAGATCGTACAATGAGCAGTTCTTC.

The chain combines TRBV14 with TRBJ2-5; 9 bases agree with TRBD1. The germline CDR1 and CDR2 sequences are SGHDN and FVKESK. Losses at the gene ends were 6 bases for V and 9 bases for J; bases not matched to a gene: 11. This CDR3 is built from 14 residues. Here the CDR3 reads CASRRDRGTGAQYF. The CDR3 bases are TGTGCCAGCAGACGAGACAGGGGGACTGGGGCCCAGTACTTC.

The chain recombines TRBV29-1 with TRBJ2-1; maybe TRBD2 (5 bases). V was cut by 7 bases and J by 2 bases, with 12 bases left in between. The germline CDR1 and CDR2 sequences are SQVTM and ANQGSEA. The CDR3 is 13 amino acids. Here the CDR3 DNA reads TGCAGCGCTGCAAGCGGTACCTACAATGAGCAGTTCTTC. As protein: CSAASGTYNEQFF.

CDR3: CTSSPPGRETEAFF. The CDR3 DNA is TGCACCAGCAGCCCTCCGGGGAGGGAAACTGAAGCTTTCTTT. The J gene is TRBJ1-1, the V gene TRBV1. TRBV1 counts as a pseudogene. This CDR3 is built from 14 residues.

This clone was detected only once. The chain employs TRBV28 and TRBJ2-7; TRBD1 aligns across 10 bases. The junction had 12 bases not matched to a gene; V was cut back by 4 bases and J by 3 bases. Germline CDR1 and CDR2: MDHEN and SYDVKM. This CDR3 is 17 amino acids long. This CDR3 is CASSSPGQGNFGYEQYF. DNA of the CDR3: TGTGCCAGCAGTTCCCCGGGACAGGGGAATTTTGGCTACGAGCAGTACTTC.

V usage is TRBV5-1 and J usage is TRBJ2-3, with D possibly being TRBD1 (5 bases). Per the germline V gene, CDR1 is SGHRS and CDR2 is YFSETQ. The CDR3 has 16 residues. Trimming took 1 base from V and 2 from J, leaving 14 bases between them. The CDR3, as DNA: TGCGCCAGCAGCTTGAGTTTTGTGGGGCTCACAGATACGCAGTATTTT. Its protein is CASSLSFVGLTDTQYF.

The chain carries TRBV29-1 and TRBJ1-5; TRBD1 might be the D (6 bases). The germline V and J ends were trimmed by 4 bases and 4 bases, with 11 bases remaining between them. There are 13 residues in the CDR3. The germline CDR1 and CDR2 sequences are SQVTM and ANQGSEA. The CDR3 DNA sequence: TGCAGCGTTGGGTGGGACAAAAATCAGCCCCAGCATTTT. Its translation is CSVGWDKNQPQHF. The full variable domain, with the rest looked up from reference TRBV29-1 and TRBJ1-5, is SAVISQKPSRDICQRGTSLTIQCQVDSQVTMMFWYRQQPGQSLTLIATANQGSEATYESGFVIDKFPISRPNLTFSTLTVSNMSPEDSSIYLCSVGWDKNQPQHFGDGTRLSIL.

The rearrangement uses TRBV6-1 and TRBJ2-1; 8 bases are shared with TRBD1. Trimming cost V 1 base and J 7 bases; bases outside gene matches: 6. Germline values: CDR1 MNHNS, CDR2 SASEGT. The CDR3 runs to 15 residues. The CDR3 DNA reads as TGTGCCAGCAGTGAAGTCCAGGGGGCTAGGAATGAGCAGTTCTTC. It specifies CASSEVQGARNEQFF.